Here is one T cell receptor (beta chain) with its context. Its antigen is currently unknown. The sample originates from a study of OX40 agonist ivuxolimab in advanced cancers. The wider study: As their treatment, patients were administered ivuxolimab, an agonistic anti-OX40 (CD134) antibody. Mean age around 64 years, range about 20 to 85; 82.7% male. Dose-escalation patients were diagnosed with hepatocellular carcinoma, melanoma, renal cell cancer or head and neck cancer.

Findings and limits, study-wide: By week 6 at 0.1 to 3.0 mg/kg, blood CD4+ and CD8+ T cells had expanded clonally.

Method: immunoSEQ multiplex PCR; TCRdb's copy keeps in-frame clones and lacks some. This sample carries more than 85,000 clones, roughly 88% of them seen once, and the ten largest clones take around 1.6%. V was clipped by 1 base and J by 0 bases; unmatched bases: 8. CDR1 is SGHTA, CDR2 FQGNSA, per germline. The CDR3 sequence is 18 residues long. This TCR was sampled from an adult with an advanced solid tumor such as melanoma, head and neck, liver or kidney cancer. The sequencing here drew on CD4+ or CD8+ T cells sorted from blood, taken in a trial of the OX40 agonist ivuxolimab. J is TRBJ1-4 and V is TRBV7-2; 7 nucleotides line up with TRBD1. The CDR3 sequence: CASSLVEGALATNEKLFF. The CDR3 coding sequence is TGTGCCAGCAGCTTAGTAGAGGGGGCTCTAGCAACTAATGAAAAACTGTTTTTT.